The clone carrying this T cell receptor (beta chain) was found once. Its antigen is unknown. This entry belongs to a study of shared clonotypes between healthy human individuals. Study as a whole: Aged between 18 and 49, the donors were a couple of women and a few men.

V lost 3 bases and J lost 4, with 12 bases in between. Germline V CDR1 and CDR2: MDHEN, SYDVKM. This CDR3 has 14 residues. General study points: The rarefaction results pointed to incomplete sorted-subset sequencing despite large depth.

Profiled with immunoSEQ multiplex PCR; TCRdb holds only in-frame clones, not every one. The repertoire holds 2,500,000 or so clones, 85% to 95% seen once, with around 0.4% in the top ten. All of the donors resided in Nashville, Tennessee, and each was a Caucasian adult. This TCR was recovered from a man younger than 35 in good health. Some clones in this sample may be carry-over from other donors' samples. The chain combines TRBV28 with TRBJ1-1; D ambiguous. The sample comprised naive CD4+ T cells from PBMCs. Documented subset: CD45RA+ positively selected. The CDR3 DNA reads TGTGCCAGCAGTTTTATCTCTCTGGCCACTGAAGCTTTCTTT. As protein: CASSFISLATEAFF.